Included here is one T cell receptor (beta chain) sequence, with context. These data originate in a study of cytomegalovirus exposure and HLA in healthy donors. Germline V gives CDR1 SGHDN, CDR2 FVKESK. The CDR3 extends over 14 amino acids. Trimming cost V 4 bases and J 3 bases, with 12 bases left between them. 13 Jbeta primers and 60 Vbeta primers were used for the PCR. The method was immunoSEQ multiplex PCR; TCRdb's version includes in-frame clones alone and lacks a portion of them. Recorded for this sample: 120,000 to 150,000 clones. The sequenced sample consisted of PBMCs. The receptor was isolated from a man in his forties in good health and CMV-seronegative. The chain links TRBV14 to TRBJ1-2; D is perhaps TRBD1 (5 bases). CDR3 nucleotide sequence: TGTGCCAGCAGCCGGACACAGCGGGACTATGGCTACACCTTC. Residues: CASSRTQRDYGYTF.